The 30 T cell receptor beta chains in this list originate from one sample, sequenced in a study of cytomegalovirus exposure and HLA in healthy donors. The PCR was carried out with 60 Vbeta primers and 13 Jbeta primers. Assay: immunoSEQ multiplex PCR; the TCRdb copy retains only in-frame clones and omits some. The data show over 150,000 clones, 80% seen once. Specimen: PBMCs. The receptors were gathered from a middle-aged woman in good health and CMV-seropositive.

This sequence joins TRBV7-8 and TRBJ1-5; D perhaps matches TRBD1 (6 bases). This CDR3 region has 17 residues. Trimming pared 3 bases from V and 0 bases from J, leaving 15 bases between. Looked up from germline, CDR1 is SGHVS and CDR2 is FQNEAQ. Here the CDR3 reads CASSLGGRGVSNQPQHF. CDR3 sequence (DNA): TGTGCCAGCAGCTTGGGGGGGCGCGGGGTTAGCAATCAGCCCCAGCATTTT. Together with reference TRBV7-8 and TRBJ1-5, the CDR3 gives the full variable domain: GAGVSQSPRYKVAKRGQDVALRCDPISGHVSLFWYQQALGQGPEFLTYFQNEAQLDKSGLPSDRFFAERPEGSVSTLKIQRTQQEDSAVYLCASSLGGRGVSNQPQHFGDGTRLSIL.

The chain employs TRBV28 and TRBJ1-5, with unresolved D. Germline V gene sequence: CDR1 MDHEN, CDR2 SYDVKM. The V and J ends lost 2 bases and 2 bases respectively, with 10 bases between them. The CDR3 has 15 amino acids. The CDR3 sequence: CASSLPQVGNQPQHF. The CDR3 DNA sequence: TGTGCCAGCAGTTTACCCCAGGTCGGCAATCAGCCCCAGCATTTT.

This clone has only one observation. The V gene is TRBV2, the J gene TRBJ1-1; D is undetermined. With 1 base removed from V and 3 bases from J, the gap between germline ends came to 9 bases. Looked up from germline, CDR1 is SNHLY and CDR2 is FYNNEI. This CDR3 comprises 14 residues. CDR3: CASSEGGWDTEAFF. The CDR3 region has the DNA TGTGCCAGCAGTGAAGGAGGGTGGGACACTGAAGCTTTCTTT. Supplemented by reference TRBV2 and TRBJ1-1, the full variable domain reads EPEVTQTPSHQVTQMGQEVILRCVPISNHLYFYWYRQILGQKVEFLVSFYNNEISEKSEIFDDQFSVERPDGSNFTLKIRSTKLEDSAMYFCASSEGGWDTEAFFGQGTRLTVV.

The chain employs TRBV9 and TRBJ2-1; 8 nucleotides match TRBD2. The germline V gene has CDR1 SGDLS and CDR2 YYNGEE. The CDR3 is 15 amino acids. The trim removed 1 base at V and 6 bases at J, leaving 6 bases unmatched. Written as DNA, the CDR3 is TGTGCCAGCAGCGTATTAGCGGGATTGGCCAATGAGCAGTTCTTC. Translated: CASSVLAGLANEQFF. Complete variable domain (other parts from reference TRBV9 and TRBJ2-1): DSGVTQTPKHLITATGQRVTLRCSPRSGDLSVYWYQQSLDQGLQFLIQYYNGEERAKGNILERFSAQQFPDLHSELNLSSLELGDSALYFCASSVLAGLANEQFFGPGTRLTVL.

This chain connects TRBV7-9 to TRBJ2-7; 14 bases match TRBD2. Trimming took 1 base from V and 4 from J; bases not matched to a gene: 6. The CDR3 totals 17 residues. Germline V gene data show CDR1 as SEHNR and CDR2 as FQNEAQ (reference sequence). The CDR3 loop is CASSLVIGTSGRYEQYF. The CDR3 DNA reads TGTGCCAGCAGCTTAGTAATCGGGACTAGCGGGAGATACGAGCAGTACTTC.

J is TRBJ1-2 and V is TRBV7-8; D gene unclear. The CDR3 has 13 amino acids. The V and J ends lost 1 base and 4 bases respectively, with 7 bases between them. The V gene's germline CDR1 is SGHVS and CDR2 FQNEAQ. The CDR3 spells CASSLGESYGYTF. The CDR3, as DNA: TGTGCCAGCAGCTTAGGAGAATCCTATGGCTACACCTTC. The full variable domain, in which reference TRBV7-8 and TRBJ1-2 provide the parts outside the CDR3, is GAGVSQSPRYKVAKRGQDVALRCDPISGHVSLFWYQQALGQGPEFLTYFQNEAQLDKSGLPSDRFFAERPEGSVSTLKIQRTQQEDSAVYLCASSLGESYGYTFGSGTRLTVV.

This sequence joins TRBV5-1 and TRBJ2-7; D remains ambiguous. V was clipped by 0 bases and J by 6 bases, with 7 bases between them. The CDR3 contains 12 residues. From germline, CDR1 is SGHRS and CDR2 YFSETQ. CDR3: CASSLDLREQYF. DNA of the CDR3: TGCGCCAGCAGCTTGGATCTGCGCGAGCAGTACTTC.

The rearrangement links TRBV29-1 to TRBJ2-5; the match to TRBD2 covers 11 bases. The DNA end is a closer match to TRBJ2-7, so the J assignment may be wrong. This CDR3 has 13 residues. Germline values: CDR1 SQVTM, CDR2 ANQGSEA. CDR3 sequence: CSVVSGRAYEQYF. CDR3 nucleotide sequence: TGCAGCGTTGTTAGCGGGAGGGCCTACGAGCAGTACTTC.

This clone was detected a few times. The same CDR3 is also encoded by other DNA sequences in this sample. This chain connects TRBV19 to TRBJ2-1, with 12 bases fitting TRBD1. Germline V gives CDR1 LNHDA, CDR2 SQIVND (reference sequence). CDR3 length: 15 residues. V was clipped by 5 bases and J by 9 bases; unmatched bases: 8. The chain's CDR3 is CASSPGTGGGIEQFF. The CDR3 DNA reads as TGTGCCAGTAGTCCCGGGACAGGGGGCGGAATTGAGCAGTTCTTC.

In this sample, this clone turned up a few times. The V call is TRBV18, the J call TRBJ1-2; 7 positions agree with TRBD1. The CDR3 has 13 amino acids. With V trimmed by 3 bases and J by 3 bases, 1 base remained unmatched. Germline V gives CDR1 KGHSH, CDR2 LQKENI. CDR3 loop: CASSPGQHYGYTF. In DNA form, the CDR3 reads TGTGCCAGCTCACCGGGACAGCACTATGGCTACACCTTC.

The gene calls are TRBV28 and TRBJ2-7, with TRBD2 matching 9 bases. Germline V lookup: CDR1 MDHEN, CDR2 SYDVKM. With 6 bases clipped from V and 3 bases from J, the junction kept 6 bases outside the gene matches. The CDR3 is 14 amino acids. The DNA for the CDR3 is TGTGCCAGCAGCGGACTAGCGTGGGACTACGAGCAGTACTTC. This codes for CASSGLAWDYEQYF.

The genes are TRBV5-5 and TRBJ1-1, with D hard to call. Germline CDR1 is SGHKS and CDR2 is YYEKEE (reference sequence). The CDR3 is 13 amino acids. V lost 1 base and J 1 base, leaving 5 bases between the germline ends. CDR3 nucleotide sequence: TGTGCCAGCAGCTTGAGGAGGAACACTGAAGCTTTCTTT. Translating it yields CASSLRRNTEAFF.

The chain has TRBV6-1 and TRBJ2-7; TRBD2 matches at 14 bases. This CDR3 has 15 residues. Germline V lookup: CDR1 MNHNS, CDR2 SASEGT. The trim removed 7 bases at V and 5 bases at J, leaving 7 bases unmatched. Written as DNA, the CDR3 is TGTGCCAGCACGAAAGGGACTAGCGGGAGAGACGAGCAGTACTTC. Its translation is CASTKGTSGRDEQYF.

V usage is TRBV2 and J usage is TRBJ2-7; 9 bases map to TRBD1. Trimming removed 6 bases from V and 6 bases from J; junction bases left unmatched: 9. This CDR3 comprises 14 residues. Germline V gene data show CDR1 as SNHLY and CDR2 as FYNNEI. The CDR3 reads CASRRPGTGCEQYF. DNA for the CDR3: TGTGCCAGCAGAAGACCCGGGACAGGGTGCGAGCAGTACTTC. Drawing the rest from reference TRBV2 and TRBJ2-7, the complete variable domain is EPEVTQTPSHQVTQMGQEVILRCVPISNHLYFYWYRQILGQKVEFLVSFYNNEISEKSEIFDDQFSVERPDGSNFTLKIRSTKLEDSAMYFCASRRPGTGCEQYFGPGTRLTVT.

The rearrangement joins TRBV10-3 to TRBJ2-5; TRBD2 is a possible D gene (5 bases). Trimming took 4 bases from V and 13 from J, leaving 13 bases between them. The germline V gene encodes CDR1 ENHRY and CDR2 SYGVKD. The CDR3 covers 11 residues. The CDR3 DNA follows: TGTGCCATCAGTGGTGGGCAGCGGCCGTACTTC. Translating gives CAISGGQRPYF.

In its sample, this clone was seen a few times. CDR3 sequence (DNA): TGTGCCAGCAGCGAGGCAGGGTCGCGCAGTGGCTACACCTTC. Its translation: CASSEAGSRSGYTF. V gene TRBV2 combines with J gene TRBJ1-2; TRBD1 might be the D (5 bases). Trimming pared 6 bases from V and 7 bases from J, leaving 18 bases between. Germline V gene sequence: CDR1 SNHLY, CDR2 FYNNEI. The CDR3 runs 14 residues.

Only one count was recorded for this clone. The V and J genes are TRBV7-9 and TRBJ2-1; TRBD2 aligns across 9 bases. Germline-derived CDR1 and CDR2 are SEHNR and FQNEAQ (reference sequence). This CDR3 is 17 amino acids long. The J segment lost 3 bases and the V segment lost 2 bases, leaving 8 bases of the junction unmatched. The CDR3 is CASSLKSELAGYNEQFF. CDR3 bases: TGTGCCAGCAGCTTAAAATCTGAACTAGCGGGCTACAATGAGCAGTTCTTC.

This chain links TRBV10-3 with TRBJ2-1; 9 bases agree with TRBD2. In germline, CDR1 is ENHRY, CDR2 SYGVKD. The CDR3 is 15 amino acids. V dropped 5 bases and J dropped 1; count of bases not matched to a gene: 3. CDR3 in DNA: TGTGCCATCAGTAGAACTAGCGGGTCCTACAATGAGCAGTTCTTC. Protein sequence: CAISRTSGSYNEQFF.

This clone was detected a few times. The chain couples TRBV7-9 to TRBJ2-3, with 12 bases fitting TRBD2. There are 14 residues in the CDR3. Trimming took 5 bases from V and 6 from J; bases not matched to a gene: 3. Germline V gene lookup returns CDR1 SEHNR and CDR2 FQNEAQ (reference sequence). The CDR3, as DNA: TGTGCCAGCAGCCCGGGGACTAGCGGGGATACGCAGTATTTT. It encodes CASSPGTSGDTQYF.

The J gene is TRBJ2-5, the V gene TRBV7-9; 7 bases map to TRBD1. Trimming at V came to 2 bases and at J to 4 bases, leaving 10 bases not matched to a gene. In germline, CDR1 is SEHNR, CDR2 FQNEAQ (reference sequence). This CDR3 contains 16 residues. CDR3 amino acids: CASSLRDSITGETQYF. Here the CDR3 DNA reads TGTGCCAGCAGCTTACGGGACAGCATTACGGGAGAGACCCAGTACTTC.

V gene TRBV19 combines with J gene TRBJ2-3, with 11 positions matching TRBD2. CDR3 size: 16 residues. CDR1 and CDR2 (germline): LNHDA, SQIVND (reference sequence). V was clipped by 5 bases and J by 1 base; unmatched bases: 5. The CDR3 here is CASSPRLAGRTDTQYF. The CDR3 DNA reads as TGTGCCAGTAGTCCTCGACTAGCGGGACGCACAGATACGCAGTATTTT.

The V and J genes are TRBV28 and TRBJ2-3, with 8 bases identical to TRBD1. Germline-derived CDR1 and CDR2 are MDHEN and SYDVKM. V lost 3 bases and J lost 4; bases outside the gene matches: 3. There are 14 residues in the CDR3. CDR3 nucleotides: TGTGCCAGCAGTTTCGCGGACAGGGCAGATACGCAGTATTTT. This translates into CASSFADRADTQYF.

The chain employs TRBV5-1 and TRBJ2-3, with 12 bases matching TRBD2. Germline loops: CDR1 SGHRS, CDR2 YFSETQ. V shed 2 bases and J 4 bases; nucleotides not matched to a gene: 5. This CDR3 is 16 amino acids long. The CDR3 sequence: CASSLASSGRADTQYF. The CDR3, as DNA: TGCGCCAGCAGCTTAGCGTCTAGCGGGAGGGCAGATACGCAGTATTTT.

The chain uses TRBV6-8 and TRBJ2-7; 14 bases align to TRBD2. The CDR3 loop spans 18 amino acids. Trimming took 1 base from V and 0 from J; bases not matched to a gene: 5. CDR1 and CDR2 from the germline V gene are MNHGY and SAAAGT. In DNA, the CDR3 is TGTGCCAGCAGTTACTGGACTAGCGGGAGGACAATCTCCTACGAGCAGTACTTC. Its protein is CASSYWTSGRTISYEQYF.

The chain joins TRBV15 to TRBJ2-2, with TRBD2 matching 8 bases. Trimming removed 2 bases from V and 6 bases from J; junction bases left unmatched: 5. CDR3 size: 15 residues. Germline CDR1 is LNHNV and CDR2 is YYDKDF (reference sequence). CDR3 nucleotide sequence: TGTGCCACCAGCAGACCCGGGAGGGCATCCGGGGAGCTGTTTTTT. It yields the protein CATSRPGRASGELFF.

Comment on this clone: Other DNA sequences in this sample translate to the same CDR3. V and J are TRBV7-2 and TRBJ2-7; 8 bases agree with TRBD1. V dropped 2 bases and J dropped 0; count of bases not matched to a gene: 3. Germline CDR1 reads SGHTA; CDR2 reads FQGNSA. This CDR3 spans 15 amino acids. CDR3 bases: TGTGCCAGCAGCTTACGACAGGGGAGCTCCTACGAGCAGTACTTC. This codes for CASSLRQGSSYEQYF.

This clone has more than one count but fewer than ten. Written as DNA, the CDR3 is TGTGCCAGCAGCGTAGGTAATCACCGCCGGACTGAAGCTTTCTTT. Its translation: CASSVGNHRRTEAFF. This chain joins TRBV9 and TRBJ1-1; D gene ambiguous. Germline CDR1 SGDLS, CDR2 YYNGEE. V was cut by 0 bases and J by 5 bases, with 14 bases left in between. The CDR3 runs 15 residues.

The chain combines TRBV9 with TRBJ1-1; 9 bases fit TRBD1. Germline CDR1 SGDLS, CDR2 YYNGEE. The CDR3 length is 13 residues. V shed 3 bases and J 8 bases; nucleotides not matched to a gene: 5. The CDR3 loop reads CASSAWTGVEAFF. In DNA, the CDR3 is TGTGCCAGCAGCGCTTGGACAGGGGTCGAAGCTTTCTTT.

This chain links TRBV27 with TRBJ2-7; D gene ambiguous. V lost 6 bases and J 3 bases, leaving 9 bases between the germline ends. The germline V gene encodes CDR1 MNHEY and CDR2 SMNVEV (reference sequence). The CDR3 runs 12 residues. The CDR3 loop is CASRGSHYEQYF. CDR3 nucleotide sequence: TGTGCCAGCAGGGGCTCGCACTACGAGCAGTACTTC.

The chain links TRBV19 to TRBJ2-1, with D uncertain. The germline V gene encodes CDR1 LNHDA and CDR2 SQIVND (reference sequence). Between the trimmed V and J ends, which lost 3 bases and 0 bases, there was a span of 9 bases. The CDR3 extends over 15 amino acids. Here the CDR3 reads CASSIGLHSYNEQFF. The DNA for the CDR3 is TGTGCCAGTAGTATTGGGCTGCACTCCTACAATGAGCAGTTCTTC. Full variable domain (remainder filled in from reference TRBV19 and TRBJ2-1): DGGITQSPKYLFRKEGQNVTLSCEQNLNHDAMYWYRQDPGQGLRLIYYSQIVNDFQKGDIAEGYSVSREKKESFPLTVTSAQKNPTAFYLCASSIGLHSYNEQFFGPGTRLTVL.